The 22 T cell receptor beta chains reported below all come from one sample, sequenced in a study of metastatic and nonmetastatic thyroid tumors. Nobody among the patients had been given any treatment before thyroid surgery. TCRdb re-analyzed the PCR reads using MiXCR. Here the sample spans some 23,000 clones, about an eighth being singletons. Sequences were obtained from blood. The receptors shown here come from a female donor with papillary thyroid cancer or a benign thyroid nodule (not recorded which). Some clones in this sample may be carry-over from other donors' samples.

Many counts were recorded for this clone. The chain recombines TRBV3-1 with TRBJ2-2; 9 bases are shared with TRBD2. With 3 bases clipped from V and 1 base from J, the junction kept 3 bases outside the gene matches. Germline loops: CDR1 LGHDT, CDR2 YNNKEL (reference sequence). CDR3 length equals 16 residues. This CDR3 is CASSHTSGLNTGELFF. The CDR3, as DNA: TGTGCCAGCAGCCATACTAGCGGGCTGAACACCGGGGAGCTGTTTTTT. Full variable domain (outside the CDR3, taken from reference TRBV3-1 and TRBJ2-2): DTAVSQTPKYLVTQMGNDKSIKCEQNLGHDTMYWYKQDSKKFLKIMFSYNNKELIINETVPNRFSPKSPDKAHLNLHINSLELGDSAVYFCASSHTSGLNTGELFFGEGSRLTVL.

This clone was recorded many times. The V gene is TRBV5-1, the J gene TRBJ2-7; D remains unclear. Looked up from germline, CDR1 is SGHRS and CDR2 is YFSETQ. This CDR3 has 14 amino acids. Trimming took off 10 bases at V and 4 bases at J, with 21 bases between the two ends. The chain's CDR3 is CASGLDPNTYEQYF. CDR3 coding DNA: TGCGCCTCTGGCTTAGATCCTAACACATACGAGCAGTACTTC.

This clone was detected ten times or more. This chain uses TRBV28 with TRBJ2-7; D is unclear. The CDR3 loop spans 13 amino acids. The V gene's germline CDR1 is MDHEN and CDR2 SYDVKM. Trimming shortened V by 3 bases and J by 2 bases, and 8 bases separated the two germline ends. The CDR3 coding sequence is TGTGCCAGCAGTTTGTTAGGGCCCTACGAGCAGTACTTC. This sequence encodes CASSLLGPYEQYF.

V and J are TRBV7-2 and TRBJ1-3; D is perhaps TRBD1 (5 bases). The CDR3 runs to 14 residues. Trimming left V 3 bases short and J 3 bases short, with 9 bases between. Looked up from germline, CDR1 is SGHTA and CDR2 is FQGNSA. The CDR3 loop reads CASSFGQGGNTIYF. CDR3 DNA sequence: TGTGCCAGCAGCTTTGGTCAGGGTGGAAACACCATATATTTT.

This clone showed up many times. V is TRBV7-3 and J is TRBJ2-2; D not certain. Germline assignment: CDR1 SGHTA and CDR2 FQGTGA. The V and J ends lost 7 bases and 0 bases respectively, with 9 bases between them. The CDR3 sequence is 14 residues long. CDR3 protein: CASKEETNTGELFF. CDR3 nucleotide sequence: TGTGCCAGCAAGGAAGAGACGAACACCGGGGAGCTGTTTTTT.

This chain uses TRBV30 with TRBJ1-4, with D maybe TRBD1 (5 bases). The germline V and J ends were trimmed by 7 bases and 7 bases, with 13 bases remaining between them. The CDR3 runs to 12 residues. CDR1 is GTSNPN and CDR2 is SVGIG in the germline V gene (reference sequence). The CDR3 here is CASRGVSEKLFF. The CDR3, as DNA: TGTGCCTCCCGGGGGGTTAGTGAAAAACTGTTTTTT.

This clone was seen at least ten times. This chain joins TRBV20-1 and TRBJ2-5; the match to TRBD2 covers 8 bases. CDR1 and CDR2 (germline): DFQATT, SNEGSKA (reference sequence). The J segment lost 4 bases and the V segment lost 3 bases, leaving 4 bases of the junction unmatched. The CDR3 contains 13 residues. CDR3 sequence: CSASSSGGETQYF. CDR3 DNA: TGCAGTGCTAGCTCAAGCGGGGGAGAGACCCAGTACTTC.

This clone was counted at least ten times. The V gene is TRBV25-1, the J gene TRBJ2-1; 10 bases are shared with TRBD2. This CDR3 contains 15 residues. V lost 5 bases to trimming and J lost 8 bases; unmatched junction nucleotides: 9. CDR1 is MGHDK and CDR2 is SYGVNS in the germline V gene. The CDR3 coding sequence is TGTGCCAGCAGTCGTCTAGCGGGAGCGACTGATGAGCAGTTCTTC. This translates into CASSRLAGATDEQFF.

The table lists this clone with many counts. This chain joins TRBV29-1 and TRBJ2-1; D gene uncertain. This CDR3 has 11 amino acids. Germline-derived CDR1 and CDR2 are SQVTM and ANQGSEA. The DNA of the CDR3 is TGCACCACGGACCTGAACAATGAGCAGTTCTTC. Its protein product is CTTDLNNEQFF.

CDR3 residues: CASGAGGYNEQFF. The DNA of the CDR3 is TGTGCCAGCGGGGCGGGAGGTTACAATGAGCAGTTCTTC. The rearrangement joins TRBV12-3 or TRBV12-4 to TRBJ2-1; 8 bases align to TRBD2. Trimming at V came to 8 bases and at J to 4 bases, leaving 4 bases not matched to a gene. The CDR3 runs to 13 residues.

This clone is labeled as medium-sized. V is TRBV11-3 and J is TRBJ2-2; 12 nucleotides agree with TRBD2. The V gene end was trimmed by 0 bases and the J gene end by 8 bases; junction bases not matched to a gene: 4. Germline V gene lookup returns CDR1 SGHNT and CDR2 YENEEA. This CDR3 spans 16 amino acids. CDR3 DNA sequence: TGTGCCAGCAGCTTAGACGGACTAGCGGGAACGGGGGAGCTGTTTTTT. This translates into CASSLDGLAGTGELFF. Filled out from reference TRBV11-3 and TRBJ2-2, the complete variable domain reads EAGVVQSPRYKIIEKKQPVAFWCNPISGHNTLYWYLQNLGQGPELLIRYENEEAVDDSQLPKDRFSAERLKGVDSTLKIQPAELGDSAVYLCASSLDGLAGTGELFFGEGSRLTVL.

Many counts were recorded for this clone. The V and J genes are TRBV7-8 and TRBJ2-5; TRBD2 might be the D (6 bases). The ends were cut back, 4 bases at V and 2 bases at J, with 14 bases in the middle. CDR3 length: 15 amino acids. The V gene's germline CDR1 is SGHVS and CDR2 FQNEAQ. The CDR3 protein is CASSSLGTLQETQYF. As DNA, the CDR3 is TGTGCCAGCAGCTCCCTAGGGACTCTACAAGAGACCCAGTACTTC.

This clone was recorded many times. The chain joins TRBV2 to TRBJ2-4, with D perhaps given as TRBD1 or TRBD2 (5 bases each). This CDR3 region has 15 residues. V lost 4 bases and J 4 bases, leaving 14 bases between the germline ends. The germline CDR1 and CDR2 sequences are SNHLY and FYNNEI. The CDR3 DNA is TGTGCCAGCAGTGGGGAATGGGACGGGAAAAACATTCAGTACTTC. Protein sequence: CASSGEWDGKNIQYF.

Many counts were recorded for this clone. The V gene is TRBV24-1, the J gene TRBJ2-3; D call uncertain. V was pared by 1 base and J by 2 bases, with 3 bases between. The CDR3 covers 13 residues. Looked up from germline, CDR1 is KGHDR and CDR2 is SFDVKD. The DNA of the CDR3 is TGTGCCACCAGTGATTTACTCACAGATACGCAGTATTTT. This translates into CATSDLLTDTQYF.

To note about this clone: Given the absence of the conserved phenylalanine or tryptophan at the CDR3 end, a read error is likely. The J gene is TRBJ2-7, the V gene TRBV6-1, with TRBD1 matching over 10 bases. The length of the CDR3 is 16 residues. Germline assignment: CDR1 MNHNS and CDR2 SASEGT. J gave up 1 base and V 6 bases, and 9 bases lay outside the gene matches. The CDR3 coding sequence is TGTGCCAGCAGCGAACCACCGGGACAGGGGTCCTACGAGCAGTACTAC. This encodes CASSEPPGQGSYEQYY.

This clone occurred many times. The chain couples TRBV9 to TRBJ2-1; D ambiguous. Trimming left V 0 bases short and J 2 bases short, with 9 bases between. Germline V gives CDR1 SGDLS, CDR2 YYNGEE. The CDR3 consists of 15 residues. The CDR3 spells CASSVEGSTYNEQFF. In DNA, the CDR3 is TGTGCCAGCAGCGTAGAAGGGTCTACCTACAATGAGCAGTTCTTC. Filled out from reference TRBV9 and TRBJ2-1, the complete variable domain reads DSGVTQTPKHLITATGQRVTLRCSPRSGDLSVYWYQQSLDQGLQFLIQYYNGEERAKGNILERFSAQQFPDLHSELNLSSLELGDSALYFCASSVEGSTYNEQFFGPGTRLTVL.

In its sample, this clone was seen many times. The J gene is TRBJ1-2, the V gene TRBV13; unclear D gene. The germline gives CDR1 PRHDT, CDR2 FYEKMQ (reference sequence). The CDR3 totals 12 residues. Trimming pared 3 bases from V and 3 bases from J, leaving 5 bases between. In nucleotides, the CDR3 is TGTGCCAGCAGCTTGGGGTACTATGGCTACACCTTC. It translates to CASSLGYYGYTF.

This rearrangement joins TRBV7-3 to TRBJ1-1; a possible D gene is TRBD1 (6 bases). Trimming removed 4 bases from V and 6 bases from J, with 15 bases in between. This CDR3 contains 14 residues. CDR1 and CDR2 from the germline V gene are SGHTA and FQGTGA. CDR3 in DNA: TGTGCCAGCAGCTCAGGGGAAAGGAGGGCTGAAGCTTTCTTT. This gives the protein CASSSGERRAEAFF.

This clone was counted many times. The gene calls are TRBV15 and TRBJ2-1; D is perhaps TRBD1 (7 bases). Germline lookup yields CDR1 LNHNV and CDR2 YYDKDF (reference sequence). Deletions cut 4 bases from V and 1 base from J, with 14 bases between. The CDR3 runs 16 residues. CDR3: CATSTDRAGSYNEQFF. The CDR3 nucleotides are TGTGCCACCAGCACTGACAGGGCGGGGTCCTACAATGAGCAGTTCTTC.

This clone was observed a few times. This chain joins TRBV2 and TRBJ2-1, with D possibly being TRBD2 (6 bases). The V end lost 6 bases, the J end lost 4 bases, and 10 bases lay between the germline ends. The CDR3 contains 13 residues. Germline CDR1 SNHLY, CDR2 FYNNEI. CDR3: CASRTRGYNEQFF. The CDR3 nucleotides read TGTGCCAGCAGGACTAGAGGGTACAATGAGCAGTTCTTC.

At least ten counts were recorded for this clone. This chain uses TRBV28 with TRBJ2-7, with a possible D match to TRBD1 (5 bases). Trimming removed 3 bases at V and 3 bases at J, with 12 bases between. There are 14 residues in the CDR3. The germline CDR1 and CDR2 sequences are MDHEN and SYDVKM. In DNA form, the CDR3 reads TGTGCCAGCAGTTTGCAGGGTGTCGGCTACGAGCAGTACTTC. Translated, it gives CASSLQGVGYEQYF. The full variable domain, its missing parts supplied by reference TRBV28 and TRBJ2-7, is DVKVTQSSRYLVKRTGEKVFLECVQDMDHENMFWYRQDPGLGLRLIYFSYDVKMKEKGDIPEGYSVSREKKERFSLILESASTNQTSMYLCASSLQGVGYEQYFGPGTRLTVT.

This clone was counted ten times or more. For the CDR3, the DNA is TGTGCCAGCAGCGTAGTGGGTTCGTCGAGCGAGCAGTACTTC. Its translation: CASSVVGSSSEQYF. V and J are TRBV9 and TRBJ2-7; D gene ambiguous. V was cut by 0 bases and J by 6 bases, with 13 bases left in between. Germline V CDR1 and CDR2: SGDLS, YYNGEE. The CDR3 extends over 14 amino acids.